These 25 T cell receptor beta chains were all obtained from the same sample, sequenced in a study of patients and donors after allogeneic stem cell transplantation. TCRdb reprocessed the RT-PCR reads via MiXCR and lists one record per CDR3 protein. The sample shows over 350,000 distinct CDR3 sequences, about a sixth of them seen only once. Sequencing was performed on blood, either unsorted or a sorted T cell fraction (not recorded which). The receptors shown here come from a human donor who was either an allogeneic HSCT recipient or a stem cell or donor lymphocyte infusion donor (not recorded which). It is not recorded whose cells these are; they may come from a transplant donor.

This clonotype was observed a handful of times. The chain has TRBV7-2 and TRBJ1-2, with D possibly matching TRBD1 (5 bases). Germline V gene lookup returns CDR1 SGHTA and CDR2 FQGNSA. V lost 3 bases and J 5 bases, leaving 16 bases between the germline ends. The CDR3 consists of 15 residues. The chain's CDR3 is CASSFSRRQNYGYTF. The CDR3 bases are TGTGCCAGCAGCTTTAGTCGACGACAGAATTATGGCTACACCTTC.

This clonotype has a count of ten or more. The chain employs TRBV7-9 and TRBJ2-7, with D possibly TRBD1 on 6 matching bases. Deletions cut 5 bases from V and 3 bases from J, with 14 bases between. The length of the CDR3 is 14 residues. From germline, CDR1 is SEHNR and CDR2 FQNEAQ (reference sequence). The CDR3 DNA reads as TGTGCCAGCAGCCCACGGACAGCCATCTACGAGCAGTACTTC. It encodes CASSPRTAIYEQYF.

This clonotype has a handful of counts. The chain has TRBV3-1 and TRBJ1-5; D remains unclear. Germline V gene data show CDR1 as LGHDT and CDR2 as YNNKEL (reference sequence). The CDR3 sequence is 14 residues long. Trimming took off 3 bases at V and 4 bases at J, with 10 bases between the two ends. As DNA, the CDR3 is TGTGCCAGCAGCCAGCTAGGCGGTAATCAGCCCCAGCATTTT. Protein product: CASSQLGGNQPQHF. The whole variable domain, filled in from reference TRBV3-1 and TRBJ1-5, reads DTAVSQTPKYLVTQMGNDKSIKCEQNLGHDTMYWYKQDSKKFLKIMFSYNNKELIINETVPNRFSPKSPDKAHLNLHINSLELGDSAVYFCASSQLGGNQPQHFGDGTRLSIL.

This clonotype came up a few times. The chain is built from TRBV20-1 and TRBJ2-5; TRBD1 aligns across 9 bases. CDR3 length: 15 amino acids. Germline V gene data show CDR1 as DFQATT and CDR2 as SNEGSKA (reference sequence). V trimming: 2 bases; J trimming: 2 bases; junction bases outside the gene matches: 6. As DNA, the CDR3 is TGCAGTGCTAGACCTCGACAGGGGGATCAAGAGACCCAGTACTTC. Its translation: CSARPRQGDQETQYF.

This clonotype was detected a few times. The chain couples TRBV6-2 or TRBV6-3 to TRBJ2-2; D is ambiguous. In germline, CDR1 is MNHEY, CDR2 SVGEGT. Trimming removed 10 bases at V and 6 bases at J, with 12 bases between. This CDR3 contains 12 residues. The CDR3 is CATWGSAGELFF. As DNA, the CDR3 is TGTGCCACCTGGGGATCGGCCGGGGAGCTGTTTTTT.

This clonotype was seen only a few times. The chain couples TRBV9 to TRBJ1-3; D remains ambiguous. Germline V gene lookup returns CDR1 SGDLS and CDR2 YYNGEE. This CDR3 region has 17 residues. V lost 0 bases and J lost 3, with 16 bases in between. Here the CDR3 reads CASSVARAGAFGNTIYF. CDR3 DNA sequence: TGTGCCAGCAGCGTAGCGCGGGCAGGTGCGTTTGGAAACACCATATATTTT.

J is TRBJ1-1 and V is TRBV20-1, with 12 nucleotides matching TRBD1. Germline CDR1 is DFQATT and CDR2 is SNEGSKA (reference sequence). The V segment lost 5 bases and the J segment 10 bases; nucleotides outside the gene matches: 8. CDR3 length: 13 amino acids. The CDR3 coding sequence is TGCAGTGCTCCGGGACAGGGGGCTCCGCGAGCTTTCTTT. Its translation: CSAPGQGAPRAFF.

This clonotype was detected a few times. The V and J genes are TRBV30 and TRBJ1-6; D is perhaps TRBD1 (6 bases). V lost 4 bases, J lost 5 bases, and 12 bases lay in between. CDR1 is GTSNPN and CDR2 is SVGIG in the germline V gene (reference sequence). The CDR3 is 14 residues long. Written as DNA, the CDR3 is TGTGCCTGGACCGGGACAACTAATAATTCACCCCTCCACTTT. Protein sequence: CAWTGTTNNSPLHF.

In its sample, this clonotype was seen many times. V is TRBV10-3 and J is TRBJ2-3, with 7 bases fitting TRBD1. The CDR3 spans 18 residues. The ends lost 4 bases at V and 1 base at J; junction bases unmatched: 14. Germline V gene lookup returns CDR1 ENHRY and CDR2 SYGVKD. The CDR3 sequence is CAISGTGAQGPRTDTQYF. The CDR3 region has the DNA TGTGCCATCAGTGGTACAGGGGCGCAGGGACCCCGCACAGATACGCAGTATTTT.

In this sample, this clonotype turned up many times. The CDR3 reads CASSQDAGIPSPLHF. The CDR3 DNA follows: TGCGCCAGCAGCCAAGATGCAGGGATCCCGTCACCCCTCCACTTT. This sequence joins TRBV4-1 and TRBJ1-6; TRBD1 is a possible D gene (5 bases). V was cut by 0 bases and J by 10 bases, with 13 bases left in between. The CDR3 spans 15 residues. Germline values: CDR1 MGHRA, CDR2 YSYEKL.

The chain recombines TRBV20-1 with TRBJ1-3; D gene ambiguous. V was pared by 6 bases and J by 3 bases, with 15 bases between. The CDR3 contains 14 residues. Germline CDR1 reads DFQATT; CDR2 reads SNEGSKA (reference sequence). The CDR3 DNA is TGCAGTGCCTCACCCATTGCTTTTGGAAACACCATATATTTT. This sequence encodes CSASPIAFGNTIYF.

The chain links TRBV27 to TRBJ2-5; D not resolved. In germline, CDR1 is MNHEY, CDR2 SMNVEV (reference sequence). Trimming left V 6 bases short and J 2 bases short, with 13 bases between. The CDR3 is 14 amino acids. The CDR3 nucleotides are TGTGCCAGCAGATCCGAGAATACACAAGAGACCCAGTACTTC. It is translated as CASRSENTQETQYF.

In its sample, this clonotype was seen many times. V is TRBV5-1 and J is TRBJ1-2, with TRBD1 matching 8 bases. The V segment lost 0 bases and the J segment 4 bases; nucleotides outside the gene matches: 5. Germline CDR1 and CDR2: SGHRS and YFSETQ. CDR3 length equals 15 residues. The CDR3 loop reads CASSLEGTGLYGYTF. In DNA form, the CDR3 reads TGCGCCAGCAGCTTGGAAGGGACAGGACTCTATGGCTACACCTTC.

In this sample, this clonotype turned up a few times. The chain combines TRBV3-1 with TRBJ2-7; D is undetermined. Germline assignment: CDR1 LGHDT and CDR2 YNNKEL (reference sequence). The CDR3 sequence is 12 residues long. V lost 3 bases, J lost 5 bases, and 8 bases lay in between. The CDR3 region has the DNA TGTGCCAGCAGCCACAGTCCAAACGAGCAGTACTTC. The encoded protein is CASSHSPNEQYF.

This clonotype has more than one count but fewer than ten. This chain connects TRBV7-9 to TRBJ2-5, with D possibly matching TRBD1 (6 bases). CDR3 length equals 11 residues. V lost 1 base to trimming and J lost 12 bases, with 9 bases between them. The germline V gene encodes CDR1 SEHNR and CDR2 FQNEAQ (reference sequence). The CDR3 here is CASSLGDTKYF. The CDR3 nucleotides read TGTGCCAGCAGCTTAGGGGACACCAAGTACTTC.

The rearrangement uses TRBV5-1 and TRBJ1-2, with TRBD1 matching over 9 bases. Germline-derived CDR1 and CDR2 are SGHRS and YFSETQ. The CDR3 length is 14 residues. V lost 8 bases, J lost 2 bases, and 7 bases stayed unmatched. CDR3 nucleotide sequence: TGCGCCAGTCAAGGGACAGGGACGAACTATGGCTACACCTTC. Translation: CASQGTGTNYGYTF.

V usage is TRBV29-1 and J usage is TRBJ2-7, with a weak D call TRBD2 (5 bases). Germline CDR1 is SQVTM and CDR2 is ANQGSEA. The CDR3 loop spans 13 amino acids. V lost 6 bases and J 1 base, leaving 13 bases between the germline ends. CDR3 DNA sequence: TGCAGCGTCGGGGTGGAGAGGTCCTACGAGCAGTACTTC. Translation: CSVGVERSYEQYF.

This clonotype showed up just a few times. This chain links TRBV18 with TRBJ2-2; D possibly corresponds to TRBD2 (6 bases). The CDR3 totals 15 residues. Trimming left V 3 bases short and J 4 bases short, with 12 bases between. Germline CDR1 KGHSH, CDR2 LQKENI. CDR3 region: CASSPSGTFTGELFF. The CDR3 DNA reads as TGTGCCAGCTCACCGTCCGGGACTTTCACCGGGGAGCTGTTTTTT.

The CDR3 loop reads CAWSVGGLAFDEQFF. In DNA, the CDR3 is TGTGCCTGGAGTGTAGGGGGGCTAGCTTTCGATGAGCAGTTCTTC. The V call is TRBV30, the J call TRBJ2-1; D assignment may be TRBD1 or TRBD2 (6 bases each). Trimming shortened V by 0 bases and J by 8 bases, and 17 bases separated the two germline ends. CDR3 length: 15 residues. The V gene's germline CDR1 is GTSNPN and CDR2 SVGIG (reference sequence).

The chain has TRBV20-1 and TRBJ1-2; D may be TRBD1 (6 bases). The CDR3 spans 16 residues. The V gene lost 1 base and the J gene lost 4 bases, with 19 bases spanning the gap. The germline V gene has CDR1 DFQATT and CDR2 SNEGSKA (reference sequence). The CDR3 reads CSARGRTGHPIYGYTF. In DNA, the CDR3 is TGCAGTGCTAGAGGGCGCACGGGACACCCCATCTATGGCTACACCTTC.

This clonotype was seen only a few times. The CDR3, as DNA: TGTGCCAGCAGTCCCTCGGAGTCAGTTGGCGGGAGCAACTCCTACGAGCAGTACTTC. As protein: CASSPSESVGGSNSYEQYF. The chain carries TRBV6-4 and TRBJ2-7; TRBD2 matches at 7 bases. The ends lost 5 bases at V and 0 bases at J; junction bases unmatched: 19. The CDR3 sequence is 19 residues long. Germline loops: CDR1 MRHNA, CDR2 SNTAGT.

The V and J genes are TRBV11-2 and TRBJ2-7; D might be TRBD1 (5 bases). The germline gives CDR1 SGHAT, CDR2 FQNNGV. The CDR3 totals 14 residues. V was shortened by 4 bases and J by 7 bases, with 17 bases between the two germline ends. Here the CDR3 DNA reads TGTGCCAGCAGCTCCGGACACCCGGTGGGGGAGCAGTACTTC. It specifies CASSSGHPVGEQYF.

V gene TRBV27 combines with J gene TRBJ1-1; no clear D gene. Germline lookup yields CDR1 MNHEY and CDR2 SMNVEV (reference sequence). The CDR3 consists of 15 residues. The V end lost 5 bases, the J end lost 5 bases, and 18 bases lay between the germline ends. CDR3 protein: CASSPRARRGTEAFF. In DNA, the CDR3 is TGTGCCAGCAGTCCTAGGGCCCGGAGAGGAACTGAAGCTTTCTTT.

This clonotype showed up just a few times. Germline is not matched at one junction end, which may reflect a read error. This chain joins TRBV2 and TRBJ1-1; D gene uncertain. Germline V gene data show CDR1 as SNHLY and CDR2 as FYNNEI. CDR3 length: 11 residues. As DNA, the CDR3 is TGTGCCGGCAGATACAACACTGAAGCTTTCTTT. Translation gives CAGRYNTEAFF.

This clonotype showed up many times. CDR3 residues: CASSYERGGPYNEQFF. The CDR3 bases are TGTGCCAGCAGTTACGAGCGGGGGGGACCTTACAATGAGCAGTTCTTC. The J gene is TRBJ2-1, the V gene TRBV6-5; 10 positions match TRBD2. The germline gives CDR1 MNHEY, CDR2 SVGAGI. V trimming: 2 bases; J trimming: 4 bases; junction bases outside the gene matches: 5. The CDR3 spans 16 residues.